These T cell receptor beta chains were read from a single sample in a study of monozygotic twins with inflammatory bowel disease. TCRdb processed the 5' RACE reads again and assigns one entry to each CDR3 protein, with no DNA. The sample table includes under 350,000 distinct CDR3 sequences. The sequencing input was blood. The receptors were sampled from a human donor with ulcerative colitis or Crohn's disease, or a healthy co-twin of an affected twin (not recorded which). Each CDR3 is given with its conserved first and last residue. Each record gives: V gene, J gene, CDR3 protein.

TRBV20-1	TRBJ1-1	CSARDLGSEAFF
TRBV7-3	TRBJ2-1	CASSLQAGGPVEFF
TRBV19	TRBJ2-7	CASSIQHSYEQYF
TRBV29-1	TRBJ2-3	CSAPPSNTDTQYF
TRBV5-1	TRBJ2-5	CASAKTTGRETQYF
TRBV4-3	TRBJ2-6	CASSRDPNSGANVLTF
TRBV6-1	TRBJ1-6	CASASVGRGVNSPLHF
TRBV10-3	TRBJ1-5	CAISGRDGEPQHF
TRBV6-1	TRBJ2-2	CASTSGWNANTGELFF
TRBV6-5	TRBJ1-3	CASSTQGRNTIYF
TRBV20-1	TRBJ2-3	CSARRPSTDTQYF
TRBV5-1	TRBJ2-2	CASSMSGSTRGVLFF
TRBV6-5	TRBJ2-5	CASSSTGLAGTETQYF
TRBV28	TRBJ2-3	CASSPRDTTFTDTQYF
TRBV12-3/TRBV12-4	TRBJ2-4	CASSFLGENIQYF
TRBV12-3/TRBV12-4	TRBJ1-6	CASSRQGTSSYNSPLHF
TRBV6-2/TRBV6-3	TRBJ1-1	CASSPPGQGSAEAFF
TRBV9	TRBJ2-2	CASSVGWANTGELFF
TRBV9	TRBJ2-7	CASSAPSRSYEQYF
TRBV28	TRBJ2-7	CASSSPSAGRAYEQYF
TRBV9	TRBJ1-2	CASSPQTGANYGYTF
TRBV3-1	TRBJ1-4	CASQATNEKLFF
TRBV14	TRBJ2-1	CASSQVQAGVSHEQFF
TRBV19	TRBJ2-3	CASSSRTSGFSDTQYF
TRBV25-1	TRBJ1-4	CASSDQGPDEKLFF
TRBV12-3/TRBV12-4	TRBJ2-7	CASSRDRRPYEQYF
TRBV5-1	TRBJ2-4	CASSFGRTNIQYF
TRBV28	TRBJ2-1	CASMGQGVGRSYNEQFF
TRBV11-3	TRBJ2-1	CASSPAGEVDEQFF
TRBV4-2	TRBJ2-7	CASSEAGVSSYEQYF
TRBV6-1	TRBJ1-2	CASRADRGSLGGYTF
TRBV7-2	TRBJ2-3	CASSLRGPVTDTQYF
TRBV7-8	TRBJ1-5	CASSPGTGQKNQPQHF
TRBV6-1	TRBJ1-5	CASSVTQGNQPQHF
TRBV9	TRBJ2-2	CASRRGNRVGNTGELFF
TRBV6-2/TRBV6-3	TRBJ1-5	CASSYDEYSNQPQHF
TRBV5-4	TRBJ2-3	CASSLKLAGADTDTQYF
TRBV27	TRBJ2-5	CALGGNQKETQYF
TRBV24-1	TRBJ2-1	CATSDLHRTVHEQFF
TRBV6-5	TRBJ1-5	CASRDRGNQPQHF
TRBV27	TRBJ1-1	CASSSVVARRNTEAFF
TRBV12-3/TRBV12-4	TRBJ2-5	CASRPTDGQETQYF